Listed below are T cell receptor beta chains from one sample, sequenced in a study of blood T cells in healthy people across ages. TCRdb re-analysed the 5' RACE reads in MiXCR, keeping a single row per CDR3 protein. This repertoire shows hundreds of thousands of distinct CDR3 sequences, about 40% found once; its top ten account for around 20%. The sample was blood. All receptors come from a woman in her sixties in good health. Both conserved end residues are part of each CDR3. D genes are given only for firm matches. Clone size is not always given. Where it is, it says once, few, many or a class for expanded clones.

J gene	clone size	D gene	V gene	CDR3 protein	CDR3 DNA
TRBJ2-2	few	.	TRBV29-1	CSVEKTASRATGELFF	TGCAGCGTTGAAAAGACGGCTAGCAGAGCCACCGGGGAGCTGTTTTTT
TRBJ1-1	few	.	TRBV29-1	CSVREDPNTEAFF	TGCAGCGTGAGGGAGGACCCGAACACTGAAGCTTTCTTT
TRBJ2-5	.	TRBD1	TRBV10-3	CAISESRGQGQETQYF	TGTGCCATCAGTGAGTCCAGGGGACAGGGCCAAGAGACCCAGTACTTC
TRBJ1-1	few	.	TRBV9	CASSVEGYDTEAFF	TGTGCCAGCAGCGTAGAAGGGTATGACACTGAAGCTTTCTTT
TRBJ2-1	many	.	TRBV20-1	CSARSVGGDSYNEQFF	TGCAGTGCTAGAAGTGTGGGCGGCGACTCCTACAATGAGCAGTTCTTC
TRBJ1-2	few	.	TRBV5-1	CASRALQGLGYTF	TGCGCCAGCAGAGCTCTACAGGGATTGGGCTACACCTTC
TRBJ2-7	.	.	TRBV29-1	CSVGGQGIYEQYF	TGCAGCGTTGGTGGGCAGGGGATCTACGAGCAGTACTTC
TRBJ2-3	.	.	TRBV20-1	CSATRLLTQYF	TGCAGTGCTACCCGACTCCTGACGCAGTATTTT
TRBJ2-4	.	TRBD2	TRBV3-1	CASSASGGASRNIQYF	TGTGCCAGCAGCGCTAGCGGGGGGGCCAGTCGTAACATTCAGTACTTC
TRBJ2-2	many	.	TRBV5-1	CASSIQGGTGELFF	TGCGCCAGCAGCATACAGGGTGGGACCGGGGAGCTGTTTTTT
TRBJ1-5	.	.	TRBV7-2	CASSEPTDYQPQHF	TGTGCCAGCAGCGAGCCGACGGACTATCAGCCCCAGCATTTT
TRBJ2-7	few	.	TRBV24-1	CATSDQRVSYEQYF	TGTGCCACCAGTGACCAGAGGGTTTCCTACGAGCAGTACTTC
TRBJ1-3	once	.	TRBV5-1	CASSDPPSGKAGNTIYF	TGCGCCAGCAGCGACCCCCCCTCGGGGAAGGCTGGAAACACCATATATTTT
TRBJ2-5	many	.	TRBV29-1	CSVEEGGWETQYF	TGCAGCGTTGAAGAAGGAGGTTGGGAGACCCAGTACTTC
TRBJ1-2	.	TRBD1	TRBV20-1	CSARPPTEDREGYTF	TGCAGTGCTAGACCCCCCACGGAGGACAGGGAAGGCTACACCTTC
TRBJ2-3	few	.	TRBV6-5	CASSYSSGGGRTDTQYF	TGTGCCAGCAGTTACTCTAGCGGAGGGGGGCGCACAGATACGCAGTATTTT
TRBJ2-3	.	TRBD1	TRBV6-5	CASSTLTGATDTQYF	TGTGCCAGCAGTACCCTGACAGGGGCCACAGATACGCAGTATTTT
TRBJ1-2	few	.	TRBV20-1	CSGGTEAYGYTF	TGCAGTGGTGGGACCGAAGCTTATGGCTACACCTTC
TRBJ2-7	few	.	TRBV28	CASSDPPGLEQYF	TGTGCCAGCAGCGACCCCCCCGGTCTCGAGCAGTACTTC
TRBJ2-5	.	TRBD2	TRBV4-1	CASSQGTSGLSEETQYF	TGCGCCAGCAGTCAAGGGACTAGCGGGCTATCCGAAGAGACCCAGTACTTC
TRBJ2-7	.	.	TRBV4-3	CASSQDGDEQYF	TGCGCCAGCAGCCAGGACGGAGACGAGCAGTACTTC
TRBJ1-5	.	TRBD1	TRBV2	CASSEETGDWQPQHF	TGTGCCAGCAGTGAAGAGACAGGGGATTGGCAGCCCCAGCATTTT
TRBJ2-1	few	.	TRBV24-1	CATSDPTRGESSYNEQFF	TGTGCCACCAGTGATCCAACAAGGGGGGAAAGCTCCTACAATGAGCAGTTCTTC
TRBJ2-3	.	TRBD1	TRBV20-1	CSARGQAGTDTQYF	TGCAGTGCAAGAGGACAGGCAGGGACAGATACGCAGTATTTT
TRBJ2-1	.	TRBD2	TRBV20-1	CSSALAGFGEQFF	TGCTCTAGCGCGCTAGCGGGGTTCGGGGAGCAGTTCTTC
TRBJ2-3	.	TRBD2	TRBV10-3	CAIMSGRALATDTQYF	TGTGCCATCATGAGCGGGAGGGCCCTCGCCACAGATACGCAGTATTTT
TRBJ2-1	.	.	TRBV7-2	CASSSYGTPYNEQFF	TGTGCCAGCAGCTCCTACGGGACCCCCTACAATGAGCAGTTCTTC
TRBJ1-6	few	.	TRBV9	CASSVGVEVRSPLHF	TGTGCCAGCAGCGTAGGAGTGGAGGTACGATCACCCCTCCACTTT
TRBJ2-5	few	.	TRBV12-3/TRBV12-4	CASSERPETQYF	TGTGCCAGCAGTGAGAGACCGGAGACCCAGTACTTC
TRBJ2-1	.	.	TRBV5-1	CASSLVLVSNEQFF	TGCGCCAGCAGCTTGGTGCTAGTTTCCAATGAGCAGTTCTTC
TRBJ1-2	.	TRBD1	TRBV5-1	CASPQEGAKNGYTF	TGCGCCAGCCCCCAGGAGGGGGCAAAAAATGGCTACACCTTC
TRBJ2-7	once	TRBD1	TRBV29-1	CSVEGVTGLGEQYF	TGCAGCGTTGAAGGTGTGACAGGGTTAGGGGAGCAGTACTTC
TRBJ2-1	many	.	TRBV10-3	CAISERYEQFF	TGTGCCATCAGTGAGCGGTATGAGCAGTTCTTC
TRBJ2-5	many	.	TRBV18	CASSPRSDGTQYF	TGTGCCAGCTCACCACGATCGGATGGCACCCAGTACTTC
TRBJ2-1	.	TRBD2	TRBV5-1	CASSLAGGISYNEQFF	TGCGCCAGCAGCTTGGCCGGGGGGATTTCCTACAATGAGCAGTTCTTC
TRBJ1-4	.	TRBD1	TRBV12-3/TRBV12-4	CASSGDRGTEKLFF	TGTGCCAGCAGTGGGGACAGGGGGACTGAAAAACTGTTTTTT
TRBJ2-7	.	TRBD1	TRBV6-6	CASSYSRQGFSYEQYF	TGTGCCAGCAGTTACTCGAGACAGGGCTTTTCCTACGAGCAGTACTTC
TRBJ2-6	few	TRBD1	TRBV28	CASSLDLQGARGANVLTF	TGTGCCAGCAGTTTGGATTTACAGGGGGCGCGTGGGGCCAACGTCCTGACTTTC
TRBJ2-3	.	.	TRBV6-6	CASSYSHPGTQYF	TGTGCCAGCAGTTACTCCCACCCCGGAACGCAGTATTTT
TRBJ2-1	few	.	TRBV18	CASSPQETQFF	TGTGCCAGCTCACCCCAAGAGACCCAGTTCTTC
TRBJ2-5	.	TRBD1	TRBV7-3	CASSSRTGADEQYF	TGTGCCAGCAGCTCTCGGACAGGGGCGGATGAGCAGTACTTC
TRBJ2-7	.	.	TRBV20-1	CSANRGSRYEQYF	TGCAGTGCTAATCGGGGGTCTAGGTACGAGCAGTACTTC
TRBJ2-3	.	.	TRBV10-3	CAITHRSTDTQYF	TGTGCCATCACCCACAGGAGCACAGATACGCAGTATTTT
TRBJ2-5	few	TRBD1	TRBV28	CASSLAGTGQETQYF	TGTGCCAGCAGTTTGGCAGGGACAGGGCAAGAGACCCAGTACTTC
TRBJ2-3	few	TRBD2	TRBV3-1	CASSQEVTSGGDTQYF	TGTGCCAGCAGCCAGGAGGTGACTAGCGGAGGAGATACGCAGTATTTT
TRBJ2-7	.	TRBD1	TRBV20-1	CSASGQGVQGSYEQYF	TGCAGTGCTAGTGGACAGGGGGTTCAGGGTAGCTACGAGCAGTACTTC
TRBJ1-5	.	TRBD1	TRBV27	CASSPRDRVGNQPQHF	TGTGCCAGCAGTCCCCGAGACAGGGTTGGTAATCAGCCCCAGCATTTT
TRBJ2-1	many	TRBD2	TRBV5-1	CASSLTGQGGLAGHNEQFF	TGCGCCAGCAGCTTGACAGGACAGGGCGGACTAGCGGGACACAATGAGCAGTTCTTC
TRBJ2-4	once	.	TRBV5-1	CASSLGQDENIQYF	TGCGCCAGCAGCTTGGGGCAGGATGAAAACATTCAGTACTTC
TRBJ2-1	.	TRBD2	TRBV5-1	CASSLAGLAGGGEQFF	TGCGCCAGCAGCTTGGCAGGCCTAGCGGGAGGAGGGGAGCAGTTCTTC
TRBJ2-2	.	.	TRBV18	CASSPPQGSSGELFF	TGTGCCAGCTCACCACCGCAGGGCTCGTCCGGGGAGCTGTTTTTT
TRBJ2-7	.	.	TRBV20-1	CSARAGGWRGVSEQYF	TGCAGTGCTAGAGCTGGAGGTTGGAGAGGAGTCTCCGAGCAGTACTTC
TRBJ2-3	many	.	TRBV28	CASSLYPSTDTQYF	TGTGCCAGCAGTTTATACCCGAGCACAGATACGCAGTATTTT
TRBJ2-7	few	.	TRBV2	CASVEGGSPSYEQYF	TGTGCCAGCGTTGAGGGGGGGAGCCCTTCCTACGAGCAGTACTTC